This T cell receptor beta chain originates from a study of breast tumors, draining lymph nodes, adjacent tissues. Study-level points and caveats: The lymph node origin of tumor T cells was framed as consistent with a hypothesis, not demonstrated.

This clonotype occurred many times. As yet, its antigen is unknown. In TCRdb, the multiplex PCR reads were re-called with MiXCR into one record per CDR3 protein. The top ten hold about 2.2% of the sample, which has some 120,000 distinct CDR3 sequences, 21% seen once. Germline CDR1 is KGHDR and CDR2 is SFDVKD. This CDR3 is built from 13 residues. The trim removed 6 bases at V and 3 bases at J, leaving 3 bases unmatched. Breast cancer patients provided tissue from their axillary draining lymph nodes. The receptor comes from a female donor with breast cancer. Some clones in this sample may be carry-over from other donors' samples. The genes are TRBV24-1 and TRBJ2-7; 8 bases map to TRBD2. The material sequenced was axillary lymph node tissue. The CDR3 is CATSQRGIYEQYF. Written as DNA, the CDR3 is TGTGCCACCAGTCAGCGGGGGATCTACGAGCAGTACTTC.